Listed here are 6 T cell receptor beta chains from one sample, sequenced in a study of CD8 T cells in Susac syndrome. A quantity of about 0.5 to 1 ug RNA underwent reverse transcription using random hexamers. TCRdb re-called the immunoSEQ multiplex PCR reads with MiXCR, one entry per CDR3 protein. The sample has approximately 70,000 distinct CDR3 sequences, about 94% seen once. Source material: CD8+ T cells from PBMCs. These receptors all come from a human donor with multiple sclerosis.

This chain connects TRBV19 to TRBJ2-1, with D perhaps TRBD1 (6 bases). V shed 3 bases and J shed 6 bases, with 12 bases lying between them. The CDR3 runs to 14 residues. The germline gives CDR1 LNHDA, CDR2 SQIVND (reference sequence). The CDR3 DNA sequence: TGTGCCAGTAGTATCAGGGCAGGGGTCAATGAGCAGTTCTTC. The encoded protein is CASSIRAGVNEQFF.

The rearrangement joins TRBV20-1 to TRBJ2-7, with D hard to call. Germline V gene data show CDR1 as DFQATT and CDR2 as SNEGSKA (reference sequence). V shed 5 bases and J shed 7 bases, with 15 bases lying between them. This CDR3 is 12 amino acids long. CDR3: CSAFDPSEEQYF. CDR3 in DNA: TGCAGTGCTTTCGACCCATCGGAAGAGCAGTACTTC.

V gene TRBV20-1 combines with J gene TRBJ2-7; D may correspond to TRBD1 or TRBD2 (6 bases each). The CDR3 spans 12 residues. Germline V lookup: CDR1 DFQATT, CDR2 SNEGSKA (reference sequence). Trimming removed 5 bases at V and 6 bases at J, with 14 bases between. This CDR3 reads CSAPSEGVEQYF. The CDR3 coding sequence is TGCAGTGCTCCATCGGAGGGGGTCGAGCAGTACTTC.

The CDR3 region has the DNA TGCAGCGTTGAAGAACCACAGACCTATGGCTACACCTTC. This encodes CSVEEPQTYGYTF. The J gene is TRBJ1-2, the V gene TRBV29-1, with unresolved D. Germline CDR1 is SQVTM and CDR2 is ANQGSEA. Trimming took 0 bases from V and 4 from J, leaving 9 bases between them. The CDR3 totals 13 residues.

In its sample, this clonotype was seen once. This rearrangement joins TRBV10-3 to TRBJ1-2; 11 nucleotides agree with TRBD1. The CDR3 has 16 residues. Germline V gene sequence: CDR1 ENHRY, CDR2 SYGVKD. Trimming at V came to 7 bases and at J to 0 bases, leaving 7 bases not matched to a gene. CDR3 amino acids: CAINPGTGGPNYGYTF. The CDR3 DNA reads TGTGCCATCAATCCCGGGACAGGGGGGCCTAACTATGGCTACACCTTC.

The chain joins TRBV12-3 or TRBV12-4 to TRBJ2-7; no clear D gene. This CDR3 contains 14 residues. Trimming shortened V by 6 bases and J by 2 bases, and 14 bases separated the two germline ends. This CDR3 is CASRGPDTPYEQYF. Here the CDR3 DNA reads TGTGCCAGCAGAGGACCCGACACCCCCTACGAGCAGTACTTC.